The present T cell receptor beta chain was sequenced within a study of T cells after yellow fever vaccination. General study points: There was a possibility that FACS-sorted repertoires contained abundant clonotypes contaminating from the bulk population. Clonotype sharing between CD4 and CD8 compartments was small. Most primary-vaccination clones recurred post-booster (roughly 96% CD4, 88% CD8).

For TCR, cDNA came from 5'RACE template switching, which added a universal primer site and UMIs. TCRdb re-called the 5' RACE reads through MiXCR, storing one row per CDR3 protein. This sample yields hundreds of thousands of distinct CDR3 sequences, of which roughly 8.6% are seen a single time; around 17% belongs to the top ten. This clonotype has a handful of counts. Its matching antigen is unknown. Germline V gene lookup returns CDR1 SGHRS and CDR2 YFSETQ. V lost 0 bases and J lost 3; bases outside the gene matches: 2. The CDR3 contains 15 residues. The chain combines TRBV5-1 with TRBJ1-4; 7 bases align to TRBD1. The origin of this receptor is a man between 18 and 35 years old who received the YFV17D yellow fever vaccine. Sequenced here: PBMCs, sampled more than 40 days after the first yellow fever vaccination. The CDR3 spells CASSLGDRANEKLFF. In nucleotides, the CDR3 is TGCGCCAGCAGCTTGGGGGACAGAGCTAATGAAAAACTGTTTTTT.